One TCR beta chain is described in this entry. Its antigen remains unknown. This sample is part of a study of early T cells in non-severe SARS-CoV-2 infection. Study-wide results and caveats: The VDJdb matching leaned toward anti-spike CD8 responses and overlooked private and CD4 specificities.

The CDR3 loop spans 11 amino acids. Trimming removed 3 bases at V and 9 bases at J, with 6 bases between. Germline values: CDR1 SGHTA, CDR2 FQGTGA. In the library, individual cDNA molecules carried attached unique molecular identifiers. TCRdb re-called the 5' RACE reads through MiXCR, storing one row per CDR3 protein. The sample includes 55,000 to 85,000 distinct CDR3 sequences, 10% to 15% of them seen just once. This chain joins TRBV7-3 and TRBJ2-1; no clear D gene. Sequenced input: whole blood. The sequence derives from an adult who was a healthcare worker with PCR-confirmed SARS-CoV-2 infection or an uninfected control (not recorded which). DNA of the CDR3: TGTGCCAGCAGCTTCGGCGGTGAGCAGTTCTTC. It translates to CASSFGGEQFF.